Ten or more counts support the clone carrying this T cell receptor beta chain. The antigen is undetermined. This sample stems from a study of T cell repertoires in cytomegalovirus infection. For the study at large: It can be stated that public TCR beta signatures indicated CMV infection as well as a matching HLA type. Study findings and constraints: Accumulated public TCR beta family frequency recognized individuals carrying CMV together with the relevant HLA. HLA-C-restricted CMV-specific TCR beta clonotypes prevailed in the ex vivo response.

The CDR3 extends over 12 amino acids. Germline lookup yields CDR1 LNHDA and CDR2 SQIVND (reference sequence). V was trimmed by 8 bases and J by 2 bases, leaving 9 bases between them. MiXCR, applied by TCRdb to the reads, yields one record per CDR3 protein. The data show about 490,000 distinct CDR3 sequences, about 11% seen once. Sequenced material: PBMCs. The chain couples TRBV19 to TRBJ1-1; D is ambiguous. The origin of this receptor is a human donor in good health (CMV status not recorded). Some clones in this sample may be carry-over from other donors' samples. This chain's CDR3 is CASLRSNTEAFF. In nucleotides, the CDR3 is TGTGCCAGTCTTCGGTCAAACACTGAAGCTTTCTTT.